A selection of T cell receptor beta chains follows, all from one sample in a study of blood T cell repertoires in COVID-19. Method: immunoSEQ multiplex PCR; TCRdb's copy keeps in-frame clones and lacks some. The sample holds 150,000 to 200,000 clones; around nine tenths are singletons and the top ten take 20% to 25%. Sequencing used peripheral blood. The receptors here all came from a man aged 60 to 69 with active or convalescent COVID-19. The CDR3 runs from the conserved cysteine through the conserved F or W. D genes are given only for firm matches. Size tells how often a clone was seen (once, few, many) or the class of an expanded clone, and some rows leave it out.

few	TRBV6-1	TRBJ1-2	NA	TGTGCCAGCAGTGAATACGGAGGAAGAGGCTACACCTTC	CASSEYGGRGYTF
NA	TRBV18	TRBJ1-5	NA	TGTGCCAGCTCCCCGGCGGTAGGCAATCAGCCCCAGCATTTT	CASSPAVGNQPQHF
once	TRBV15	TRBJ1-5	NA	TGTGCCACCAGCGGACCCCGGGAAGGCAATCAGCCCCAGCATTTT	CATSGPREGNQPQHF
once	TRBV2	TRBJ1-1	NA	TGTGCCAGCAGTGACCAACAGGTCCATAGGAACACTGAAGCTTTCTTT	CASSDQQVHRNTEAFF
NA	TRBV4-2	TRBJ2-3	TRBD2	TGTGCCAGCAGCCCAACCGGGGGGGCAGATACGCAGTATTTT	CASSPTGGADTQYF
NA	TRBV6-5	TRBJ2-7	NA	TGTGCCAGCAGTTACTCGTTATCCCAGGGTGCATACGAGCAGTACTTC	CASSYSLSQGAYEQYF
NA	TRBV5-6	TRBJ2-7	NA	TGTGCCAGCAGCTTGGACGTGGGGCGAGCCTACGAGCAGTACTTC	CASSLDVGRAYEQYF
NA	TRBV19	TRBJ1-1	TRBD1	TGTGCCAGTAGTATGGGGACAGGGTACACTGAAGCTTTCTTT	CASSMGTGYTEAFF
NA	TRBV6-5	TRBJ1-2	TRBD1	TGTGCCAGCATGCCAGGGGGTGACTATGGCTACACCTTC	CASMPGGDYGYTF
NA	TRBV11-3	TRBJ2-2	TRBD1	TGTGCCAGCAGCCCAAACCGGGACAGTAACACCGGGGAGCTGTTTTTT	CASSPNRDSNTGELFF
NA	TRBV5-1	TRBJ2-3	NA	TGCGCCAGCAGAGAGTCCACAGATACGCAGTATTTT	CASRESTDTQYF
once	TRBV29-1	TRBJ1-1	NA	TGCAGCGTTGAAGGGGGGGAGGTCACTGAAGCTTTCTTT	CSVEGGEVTEAFF
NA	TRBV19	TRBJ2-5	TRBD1	TGTGCCAGTAGTCCCGGGACAGGGGGAGAGACCCAGTACTTC	CASSPGTGGETQYF
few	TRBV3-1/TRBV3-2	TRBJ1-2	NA	TGTGCCAGCAGCCCGGCCCAGGACAGCGTCTATGGCTACACCTTC	CASSPAQDSVYGYTF
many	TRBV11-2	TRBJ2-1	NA	TGTGCCAGCAGCTACCGGGACAATGAGCAGTTCTTC	CASSYRDNEQFF
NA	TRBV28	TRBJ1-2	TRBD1	TGTGCCAGCAAGGCGACAGGGGGCGTCAATGGCTACACCTTC	CASKATGGVNGYTF
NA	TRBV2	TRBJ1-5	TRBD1	TGTGCCAGCAGGGAAACAGGGGTGAGAAATCAGCCCCAGCATTTT	CASRETGVRNQPQHF
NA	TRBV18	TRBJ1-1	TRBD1	TGTGCCAGCTCACGGCCGGGACAGGGAAACACTGAAGCTTTCTTT	CASSRPGQGNTEAFF
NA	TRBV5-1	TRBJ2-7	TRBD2	TGCGCCAGCAGCCCTAGCGGGACTATCTCCTACGAGCAGTACTTC	CASSPSGTISYEQYF
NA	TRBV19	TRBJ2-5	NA	TGTGCCAGTAGTGACAGGTCTGGAGAGACCCAGTACTTC	CASSDRSGETQYF
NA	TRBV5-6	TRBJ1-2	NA	TGTGCCAGCACCCGGATGGAGGATGCTGGCTACACCTTC	CASTRMEDAGYTF
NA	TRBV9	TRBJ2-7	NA	TGTGCCAGCAGCGTAGAGTCCTCCCATACTACGAGGCAGTACTTC	CASSVESSHTTRQYF
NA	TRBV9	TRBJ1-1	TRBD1	TGTGCCAGCAGCACCAGAGACAGGGGGGGCACTGAAGCTTTCTTT	CASSTRDRGGTEAFF
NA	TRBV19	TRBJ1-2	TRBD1	TGTGCCAGCTTTCAGAGGGGGCATGGCTACACCTTC	CASFQRGHGYTF
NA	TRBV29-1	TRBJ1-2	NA	TGCAGCGTTGGAGTCAGACTGAACTATGGCTACACCTTC	CSVGVRLNYGYTF
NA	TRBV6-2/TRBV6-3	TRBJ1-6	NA	TGTGCCAGCAGTTACAGGACAGTTGGAAATTCACCCCTCCACTTT	CASSYRTVGNSPLHF
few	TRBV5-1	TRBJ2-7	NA	TGCGCCAGCAGCTTGGAGGGACTGACCTACGAGCAGTACTTC	CASSLEGLTYEQYF
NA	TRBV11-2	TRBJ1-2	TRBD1	TGTGCCAGCAGCTACAACAGGGGGAGCTACACCTTC	CASSYNRGSYTF
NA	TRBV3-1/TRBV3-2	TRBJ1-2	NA	TGTGCCAGCAGCCAGGCCGCGGGGGGGGTCTATGGCTACACCTTC	CASSQAAGGVYGYTF
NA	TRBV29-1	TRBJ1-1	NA	TGCAGCACGCGGGAAGGGGACACTGAAGCTTTCTTT	CSTREGDTEAFF
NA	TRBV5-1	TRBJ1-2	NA	TGCGCCAGCAGCGGGCAGGGGACCTATGGCTACACCTTC	CASSGQGTYGYTF
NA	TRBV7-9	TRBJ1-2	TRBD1	TGTGCCAGCAGCTTAACCCTAACAGGGGCCTATGGCTACACCTTC	CASSLTLTGAYGYTF
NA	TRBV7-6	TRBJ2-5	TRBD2	TGTGCCAGCAGTAGGACTAGCGGAGTAGAGACCCAGTACTTC	CASSRTSGVETQYF
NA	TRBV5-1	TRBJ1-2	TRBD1	TGCGCCAGCAGCTTGACTACAGGGGACTATGGCTACACCTTC	CASSLTTGDYGYTF